This T cell receptor beta chain was recorded in a study of human T cells and chemical hapten exposure. The wider study: In the sensitization step, 2% DPC was placed on approximately 2 cm by approximately 2 cm of upper inner arm skin. Study results and caveats: Among TCRs, those above 1 in 1000 frequency were unaffected by DPC sensitization. It was expanded TCRs that formed significantly more large CDR3 similarity clusters than controls did.

Each cDNA molecule in the library carried unique molecular identifiers. In TCRdb, the RACE reads were re-called with MiXCR into one record per CDR3 protein. The repertoire includes roughly 92,000 distinct CDR3 sequences, roughly 10% of them detected once, and 2.5% to 4% sits in the top ten. Described time point: patch test 2, 6 weeks after DPC sensitization. The treatment is: therapeutic diphenylcyclopropenone sensitization with weekly scalp DPC. This clonotype has just a few counts. Its antigen remains unknown. Trimming cost V 3 bases and J 3 bases; bases outside gene matches: 1. The CDR3 runs to 15 residues. Germline V gives CDR1 LNHDA, CDR2 SQIVND (reference sequence).

This chain links TRBV19 with TRBJ2-1, with 11 positions matching TRBD1. Sequenced material: whole blood, taken in connection with sensitization to the hapten diphenylcyclopropenone (DPC). The TCR was taken from a woman aged 40 to 50 with alopecia areata. Some clones in this sample may be carry-over from other donors' samples. Here the CDR3 DNA reads TGTGCCAGTAGTATGGACAGGGGGCTCTACAATGAGCAGTTCTTC. It encodes CASSMDRGLYNEQFF.